What follows is one T cell receptor (beta chain) and its context. What it binds is not known. The PCR contained 60 Vbeta and 13 Jbeta primers. The method was immunoSEQ multiplex PCR; TCRdb's version includes in-frame clones alone and lacks a portion of them. The specimen's table records 100,000 to 150,000 clones. The ends lost 4 bases at V and 5 bases at J; junction bases unmatched: 2. The CDR3 contains 13 residues. CDR1 and CDR2 (germline): MNHEY, SVGAGI. This entry is derived from a study of cytomegalovirus exposure and HLA in healthy donors. Notes on the study in general: About 87% or about 30% of the time was how often most TCR beta V segments were productive, according to an earlier analysis. A later analysis appeared to link common viral pathogens to several of the most significant clusters.

Sequencing was done on a sample of PBMCs. V and J are TRBV6-5 and TRBJ2-7; TRBD1 matches at 10 bases. The TCR sequence derives from a man between 18 and 29 years old in good health and CMV-seronegative. In DNA form, the CDR3 reads TGTGCCAGCAGTTGGGACAGGGGCCACGAGCAGTACTTC. It yields the protein CASSWDRGHEQYF.